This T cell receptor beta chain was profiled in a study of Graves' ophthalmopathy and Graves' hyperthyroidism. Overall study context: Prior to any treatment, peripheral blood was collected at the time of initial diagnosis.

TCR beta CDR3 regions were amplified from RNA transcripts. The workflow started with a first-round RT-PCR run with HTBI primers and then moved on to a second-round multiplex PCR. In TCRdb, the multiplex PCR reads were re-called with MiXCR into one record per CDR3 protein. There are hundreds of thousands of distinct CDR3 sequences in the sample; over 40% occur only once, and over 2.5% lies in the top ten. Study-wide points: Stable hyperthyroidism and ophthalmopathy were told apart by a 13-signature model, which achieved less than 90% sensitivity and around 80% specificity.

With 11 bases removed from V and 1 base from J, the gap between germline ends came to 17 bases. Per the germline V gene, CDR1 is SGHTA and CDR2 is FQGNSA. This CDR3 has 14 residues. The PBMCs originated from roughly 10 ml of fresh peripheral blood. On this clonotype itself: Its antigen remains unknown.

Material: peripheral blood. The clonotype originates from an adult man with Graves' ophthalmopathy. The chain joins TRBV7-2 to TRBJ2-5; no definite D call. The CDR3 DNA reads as TGTGCCTGGAGTGTTTATCGCACCCAAGAGACCCAGTACTTC. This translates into CAWSVYRTQETQYF.